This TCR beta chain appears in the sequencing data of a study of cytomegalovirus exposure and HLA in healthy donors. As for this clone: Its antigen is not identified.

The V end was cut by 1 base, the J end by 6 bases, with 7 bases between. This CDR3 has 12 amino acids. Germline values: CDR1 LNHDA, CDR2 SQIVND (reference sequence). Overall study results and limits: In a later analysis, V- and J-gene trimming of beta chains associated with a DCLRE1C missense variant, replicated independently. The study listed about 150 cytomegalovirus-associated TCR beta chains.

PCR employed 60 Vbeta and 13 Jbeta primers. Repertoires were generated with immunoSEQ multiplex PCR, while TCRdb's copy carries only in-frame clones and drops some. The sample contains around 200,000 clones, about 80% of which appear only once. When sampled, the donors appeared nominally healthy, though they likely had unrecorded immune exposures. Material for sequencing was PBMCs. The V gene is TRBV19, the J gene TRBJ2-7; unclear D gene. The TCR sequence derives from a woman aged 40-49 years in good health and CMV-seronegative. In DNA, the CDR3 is TGTGCCAGTAGTATAGGAATCGGCGAGCAGTACTTC. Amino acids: CASSIGIGEQYF.